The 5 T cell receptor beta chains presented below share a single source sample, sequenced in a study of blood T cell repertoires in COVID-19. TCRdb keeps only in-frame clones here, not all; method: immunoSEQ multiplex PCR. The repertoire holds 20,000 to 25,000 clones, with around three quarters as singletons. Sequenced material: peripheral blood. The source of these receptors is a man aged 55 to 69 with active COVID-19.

CDR3 amino acids: CASSTRQGTGGFQETQYF. The DNA of the CDR3 is TGTGCCAGCAGCACGCGTCAGGGGACAGGGGGATTCCAAGAGACCCAGTACTTC. The chain couples TRBV9 to TRBJ2-5; 11 bases are shared with TRBD1. Per germline, CDR1 SGDLS and CDR2 YYNGEE. The CDR3 sequence is 18 residues long. The junction had 12 bases not matched to a gene; V was cut back by 4 bases and J by 1 base.

The CDR3 reads CSVPGQGGGYTF. DNA of the CDR3: TGCAGCGTCCCGGGACAGGGTGGTGGCTACACCTTC. The chain joins TRBV29-1 to TRBJ1-2; 9 bases fit TRBD1. The germline V gene has CDR1 SQVTM and CDR2 ANQGSEA. Trimming cost V 6 bases and J 7 bases; bases outside gene matches: 6. This CDR3 has 12 residues.

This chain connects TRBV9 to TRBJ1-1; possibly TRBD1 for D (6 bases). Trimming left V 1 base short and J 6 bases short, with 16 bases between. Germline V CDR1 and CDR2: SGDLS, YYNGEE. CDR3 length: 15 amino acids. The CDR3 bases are TGTGCCAGCAGCGTACCGACGGGGGGCGCTTCTGAAGCTTTCTTT. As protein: CASSVPTGGASEAFF.

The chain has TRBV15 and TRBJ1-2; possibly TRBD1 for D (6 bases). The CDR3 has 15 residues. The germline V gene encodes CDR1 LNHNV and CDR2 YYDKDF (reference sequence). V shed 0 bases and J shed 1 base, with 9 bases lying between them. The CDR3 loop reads CATSREGGGNYGYTF. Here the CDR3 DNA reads TGTGCCACCAGCAGAGAGGGAGGGGGTAACTATGGCTACACCTTC.

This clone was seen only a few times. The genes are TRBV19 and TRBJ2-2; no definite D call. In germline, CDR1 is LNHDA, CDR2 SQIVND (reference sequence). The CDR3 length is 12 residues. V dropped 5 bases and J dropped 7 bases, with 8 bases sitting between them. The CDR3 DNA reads TGTGCCAGTAGTTTAAACGGCGGGGAGCTGTTTTTT. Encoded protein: CASSLNGGELFF.